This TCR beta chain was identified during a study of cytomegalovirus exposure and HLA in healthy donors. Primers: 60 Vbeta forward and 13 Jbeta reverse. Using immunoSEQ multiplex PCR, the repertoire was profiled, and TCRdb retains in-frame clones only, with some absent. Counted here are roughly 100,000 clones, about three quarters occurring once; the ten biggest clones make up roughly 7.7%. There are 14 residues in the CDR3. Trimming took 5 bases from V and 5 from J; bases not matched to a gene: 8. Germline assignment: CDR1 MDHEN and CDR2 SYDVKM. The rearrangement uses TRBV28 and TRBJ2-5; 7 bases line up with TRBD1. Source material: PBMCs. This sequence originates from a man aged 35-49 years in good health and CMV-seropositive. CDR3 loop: CASSTGALAETQYF. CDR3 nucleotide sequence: TGTGCCAGCAGTACAGGGGCCCTAGCTGAGACCCAGTACTTC.